Each of the 3 T cell receptor beta chains below was sequenced from the same sample in a study of blood T cell repertoires in COVID-19. The protocol was immunoSEQ multiplex PCR, while the TCRdb copy is restricted to in-frame clones and leaves out a portion. The data show around 370,000 clones, with about 89% seen just once and around 6% held by the top ten. Sequencing input: peripheral blood. The receptors stem from a woman aged 50 to 60 with COVID-19, enrolled during active disease.

The chain links TRBV15 to TRBJ2-2, with TRBD2 identical over 8 bases. Germline-derived CDR1 and CDR2 are LNHNV and YYDKDF (reference sequence). This CDR3 has 16 residues. The ends lost 5 bases at V and 6 bases at J; junction bases unmatched: 11. The chain's CDR3 is CATSRLSGTGAGELFF. The CDR3 bases are TGTGCCACCAGCCGACTTAGCGGGACGGGGGCCGGGGAGCTGTTTTTT.

The chain recombines TRBV4-2 with TRBJ1-2; possibly TRBD1 for D (6 bases). V dropped 0 bases and J dropped 4 bases, with 15 bases sitting between them. Per germline, CDR1 LGHNA and CDR2 YNFKEQ. The CDR3 sequence is 16 residues long. The CDR3 sequence: CASSQEGAGSFYGYTF. The CDR3 bases are TGTGCCAGCAGCCAAGAGGGGGCAGGGTCATTCTATGGCTACACCTTC.

The chain carries TRBV15 and TRBJ2-7, with D hard to call. Germline V gene lookup returns CDR1 LNHNV and CDR2 YYDKDF (reference sequence). V lost 0 bases, J lost 0 bases, and 6 bases lay in between. The CDR3 extends over 14 amino acids. The CDR3 here is CATSRELASYEQYF. In nucleotides, the CDR3 is TGTGCCACCAGCAGAGAATTAGCCTCCTACGAGCAGTACTTC. Supplemented by reference TRBV15 and TRBJ2-7, the full variable domain reads DAMVIQNPRYQVTQFGKPVTLSCSQTLNHNVMYWYQQKSSQAPKLLFHYYDKDFNNEADTPDNFQSRRPNTSFCFLDIRSPGLGDTAMYLCATSRELASYEQYFGPGTRLTVT.